These 6 T cell receptor beta chains were sequenced from one sample in a study of T cells in Graves' hyperthyroidism and ophthalmopathy. The CDR3 regions of TCR beta were amplified from RNA transcripts. The HTBI primer set was used in a first-round RT-PCR of the TCR CDR3. TCRdb re-analysed the multiplex PCR reads in MiXCR, keeping a single row per CDR3 protein. The data show nearly 600,000 distinct CDR3 sequences, roughly 13% seen once. Sample: blood. These receptors originate from a woman aged 25 to 39 with Graves' hyperthyroidism that later progressed to Graves' ophthalmopathy.

The V call is TRBV6-1, the J call TRBJ2-7, with TRBD2 matching over 7 bases. This CDR3 spans 15 amino acids. Germline CDR1 and CDR2: MNHNS and SASEGT. J was trimmed by 2 bases and V by 7 bases; bases with no gene match: 11. In nucleotides, the CDR3 is TGTGCCAGCAAACCAACCTCGAGCGGGGCCTACGAGCAGTACTTC. Protein sequence: CASKPTSSGAYEQYF.

This clonotype appeared many times. The gene calls are TRBV3-1 and TRBJ1-1; unclear D gene. This CDR3 has 14 residues. CDR1 and CDR2 from the germline V gene are LGHDT and YNNKEL (reference sequence). V lost 3 bases and J 1 base, leaving 9 bases between the germline ends. As DNA, the CDR3 is TGTGCCAGCAGCCAGGTGAGAGGGAACACTGAAGCTTTCTTT. This encodes CASSQVRGNTEAFF.

There are a few counts of this clonotype. This chain connects TRBV4-2 to TRBJ2-3; D is unresolved. Germline V gene sequence: CDR1 LGHNA, CDR2 YNFKEQ. There are 16 residues in the CDR3. V was cut by 3 bases and J by 0 bases, with 13 bases left in between. This CDR3 reads CASSQALESSTDTQYF. The CDR3, as DNA: TGTGCCAGCAGCCAGGCCTTGGAGTCCAGCACAGATACGCAGTATTTT.

The table lists this clonotype with many counts. The chain is built from TRBV11-3 and TRBJ1-6; D is undetermined. Germline V CDR1 and CDR2: SGHNT, YENEEA. V lost 1 base and J lost 9, with 10 bases in between. The CDR3 consists of 14 residues. In nucleotides, the CDR3 is TGTGCCAGCAGCTTAGGGTCTTACGGTTCACCCCTCCACTTT. Translating it yields CASSLGSYGSPLHF.

This clonotype was picked up many times. This rearrangement joins TRBV18 to TRBJ2-5; no clear D. The CDR3 spans 13 residues. Germline CDR1 reads KGHSH; CDR2 reads LQKENI. The V end lost 3 bases, the J end lost 5 bases, and 10 bases lay between the germline ends. In DNA form, the CDR3 reads TGTGCCAGCTCACCCCAAGTAAGGGAGACCCAGTACTTC. This gives the protein CASSPQVRETQYF.

A few counts support this clonotype. The chain couples TRBV6-2 or TRBV6-3 to TRBJ1-2, with D hard to call. Germline CDR1 reads MNHEY; CDR2 reads SVGEGT. This CDR3 is built from 13 residues. Deletions cut 3 bases from V and 5 bases from J, with 10 bases between. DNA for the CDR3: TGTGCCAGCAGTTATGATGGGAGGTATGGCTACACCTTC. Protein product: CASSYDGRYGYTF.